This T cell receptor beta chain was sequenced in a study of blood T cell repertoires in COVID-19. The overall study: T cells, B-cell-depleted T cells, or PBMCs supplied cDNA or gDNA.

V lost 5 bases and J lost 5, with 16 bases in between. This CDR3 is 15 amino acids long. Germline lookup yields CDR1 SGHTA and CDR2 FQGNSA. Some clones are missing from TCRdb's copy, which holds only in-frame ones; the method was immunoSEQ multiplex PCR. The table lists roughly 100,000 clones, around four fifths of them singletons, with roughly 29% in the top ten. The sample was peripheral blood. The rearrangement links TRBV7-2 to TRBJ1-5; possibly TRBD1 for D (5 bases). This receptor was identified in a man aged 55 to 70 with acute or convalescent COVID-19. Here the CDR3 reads CASSLRMQGDQPQHF. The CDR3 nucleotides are TGTGCCAGCAGCCTAAGGATGCAGGGCGATCAGCCCCAGCATTTT.